Described below is a single T cell receptor beta chain sequence and its context. Its specificity is not known. Each of the donors was a healthy adult who was HIV-negative and had not had a recent acute infection or vaccination. This record belongs to a study of shared clonotypes between healthy human individuals. Study results and caveats: Naive subsets generally exceeded memory subsets in estimated richness. Only blood was sampled, and tissue TCR repertoires likely differ from blood ones. Naive CD4 clonotypes were shared across a handful of donors at roughly 5%.

CDR1 is LNHNV, CDR2 YYDKDF, per germline (reference sequence). Trimming took off 0 bases at V and 1 base at J, with 12 bases between the two ends. The CDR3 spans 16 residues. Produced via immunoSEQ multiplex PCR; TCRdb's table is partial and in-frame only. Of 2 million to 3 million clones in the sample, roughly 93% are singletons; the top ten hold approximately 0.35%. The source is a man aged 18-30 years in good health. Some clones in this sample may be carry-over from other donors' samples. The source material was naive CD4+ T cells from PBMCs. Subset of the sample: CD45RA+ positively selected. The rearrangement joins TRBV15 to TRBJ1-1; possible D gene TRBD1, 6 bases. CDR3: CATSRDRGHRNTEAFF. The CDR3 DNA sequence: TGTGCCACCAGCAGAGACCGGGGACATCGGAACACTGAAGCTTTCTTT.